The rows below give T cell receptor beta chains drawn from one sample of a study of chemoradiotherapy in HPV16-positive cancers. Assay: immunoSEQ multiplex PCR; the TCRdb copy retains only in-frame clones and omits some. This sample has about 5,400 clones; about 69% occur once, and the top ten carry around 11%. The material was tumor tissue, obtained from a patient who underwent chemoradiotherapy. The receptor set was obtained from a human donor with HPV-associated anogenital cancer. Both conserved end residues are trimmed from each CDR3. Each record gives: V gene, J gene, CDR3 protein.

TRBV5-1	TRBJ2-7	ASSSTSSGPYYEQY
TRBV28	TRBJ2-1	ASSTTEFLSEQF
TRBV6-5	TRBJ2-1	ASSWDRRNEQF
TRBV11-3	TRBJ2-1	ASSVGGYNEQF
TRBV27	TRBJ1-1	ASSLKFTVGQV
TRBV2	TRBJ1-3	ASSLTRTGSRPAGAGNTIY
TRBV19	TRBJ2-7	ASSIGTGDDEQY
TRBV7-2	TRBJ2-7	ASSFYGQGTYEQY
TRBV21-1	TRBJ2-7	ASSQGGRDYEQY
TRBV4-3	TRBJ2-2	ASSPRQGPQTGELF
TRBV6-1	TRBJ1-1	ASSNLDRVKAF
TRBV2	TRBJ2-3	ASRLNSGRGITDTQY
TRBV7-9	TRBJ2-1	ASSWLGARDNEQF
TRBV9	TRBJ1-2	ASSSRGDYGYT
TRBV11-2	TRBJ2-3	ASSLGIQGPDTQY
TRBV9	TRBJ2-1	ASSKGTSGYNEQF
TRBV19	TRBJ2-7	ASSMSLLVTYEQY
TRBV28	TRBJ2-5	ASSRVDTVIVTQY
TRBV6-1	TRBJ1-5	ASSEMDKHQPQH
TRBV7-2	TRBJ2-1	ASSPYKNNEQF
TRBV9	TRBJ2-7	ASSVGPAGSYEQY
TRBV11-3	TRBJ2-3	ASSSPTGRVVTDTQY
TRBV7-2	TRBJ2-1	ASSLLRGSYNEQF
TRBV29-1	TRBJ2-3	SVEPGGGTQY
TRBV5-1	TRBJ2-1	ASSLSSSGRGNEQF
TRBV11-2	TRBJ1-1	ASSLEGTGFEAF
TRBV6-5	TRBJ2-1	ASSYSSEVLNEQF
TRBV15	TRBJ2-1	ATSTTSGRREQF
TRBV6-4	TRBJ2-5	ASPPRTSDHGKETQY
TRBV6-5	TRBJ2-1	ASSPTSSVYNEQL
TRBV7-9	TRBJ2-1	ASSSGSQGRSYNEQF
TRBV5-1	TRBJ1-6	ASSLGVTGTGGSPLH
TRBV30	TRBJ1-2	AWSILNRGLYGYT
TRBV4-2	TRBJ2-7	ASSQESYLRSYEQY
TRBV5-1	TRBJ2-2	ASSLGTSNTGELF
TRBV4-2	TRBJ2-1	ASSQGAGLDYNEQF
TRBV5-4	TRBJ2-7	ASSLDRGSGEY
TRBV7-6	TRBJ2-3	ASSSEGTDTQY
TRBV6-6	TRBJ1-1	ASSSRGYFTEAF
TRBV2	TRBJ1-6	ASSPNNSPLH
TRBV6-1	TRBJ1-1	ASKDRGDGNTEAF
TRBV4-2	TRBJ1-1	ASSWGAGGNTEAF
TRBV2	TRBJ2-5	ASSRTSGTVTQY
TRBV9	TRBJ2-3	ASSVEGDEGKTDTQY
TRBV13	TRBJ2-3	ASNLGGSTDTQY
TRBV4-3	TRBJ1-2	ASSLTTQGARYGYT
TRBV6-5	TRBJ2-1	ASSYGFSHNEQF
TRBV20-1	TRBJ2-7	SAPLLEQY
TRBV5-4	TRBJ1-1	ASIDTGYTEAF
TRBV7-6	TRBJ2-1	ASSWMSGRNNEQF
TRBV19	TRBJ1-1	ASTTTGDYLGGEAF
TRBV10-3	TRBJ2-3	AIGEPDSFSTDTQY
TRBV18	TRBJ1-1	ASSRDSKNTEAF
TRBV6-4	TRBJ2-3	ASSASLAGGRDTQY
TRBV4-1	TRBJ2-3	ASSFRPDRTASTDTQY
TRBV7-9	TRBJ2-7	ASSSGRRHEQY
TRBV7-2	TRBJ2-1	ASSSRTSGIYNEQF
TRBV30	TRBJ2-7	AWQQGRAYEQY
TRBV10-1	TRBJ2-3	ASSESSGSTDTQY